These T cell receptor beta chains were read from a single sample in a study of CD8+CD57+ T cells in acquired aplastic anemia. Each CDR3 protein gets one entry after TCRdb re-called the reads with MiXCR. This sample has 200,000 to 300,000 distinct CDR3 sequences; roughly 82% occur once, and the top ten carry roughly 42%. The sample taken for sequencing was sorted CD4+, CD8+, or CD8+CD57+ T cells (not recorded which) from PBMCs. The receptors were gathered from a human donor with aplastic anemia. Both conserved end residues are part of each CDR3. The order of the fields is V gene, J gene, clone size, D gene, CDR3 protein, CDR3 DNA. The D gene is left open where the match is weak. Some rows have no size entry. The others give once, few or many, or a class for an expanded clone.

v_call: TRBV9; j_call: TRBJ2-3; clone_size: -; d_call: TRBD1; cdr3_aa: CASSPRERGLDTQYF; cdr3_nt: TGTGCCAGCAGTCCACGCGAGAGGGGGCTGGATACGCAGTATTTT
v_call: TRBV11-3; j_call: TRBJ2-5; clone_size: many; d_call: -; cdr3_aa: CASSLDLTETQYF; cdr3_nt: TGTGCCAGCAGCTTAGATCTGACAGAGACCCAGTACTTC
v_call: TRBV7-9; j_call: TRBJ2-3; clone_size: -; d_call: TRBD1; cdr3_aa: CASSLATGREAHFF; cdr3_nt: TGTGCCAGCAGCTTAGCGACAGGGCGCGAAGCGCACTTTTTT
v_call: TRBV11-2; j_call: TRBJ1-2; clone_size: -; d_call: TRBD1; cdr3_aa: CASSRDRGCGGYTF; cdr3_nt: TGTGCCAGCAGCCGGGACAGAGGGTGCGGTGGCTACACCTTC
v_call: TRBV11-3; j_call: TRBJ2-7; clone_size: -; d_call: -; cdr3_aa: CASSLGPTREQYF; cdr3_nt: TGTGCCAGCAGCTTAGGACCCACACGCGAGCAGTACTTC
v_call: TRBV7-2; j_call: TRBJ2-3; clone_size: -; d_call: TRBD1; cdr3_aa: CASSFTGGVNYGF; cdr3_nt: TGTGCCAGCAGCTTCACAGGGGGCGTCAACTATGGCTTT
v_call: TRBV25-1; j_call: TRBJ2-3; clone_size: -; d_call: TRBD2; cdr3_aa: CASSLPSTSGGALEYF; cdr3_nt: TGTGCCAGCAGTCTCCCTTCGACTAGCGGGGGGGCTTTGGAGTATTTT
v_call: TRBV10-3; j_call: TRBJ2-7; clone_size: -; d_call: TRBD1; cdr3_aa: CAIGQGSYEQYF; cdr3_nt: TGTGCCATCGGACAGGGTTCCTACGAGCAGTACTTC
v_call: TRBV7-8; j_call: TRBJ2-1; clone_size: -; d_call: TRBD1; cdr3_aa: CASSHRTGAYHEQFF; cdr3_nt: TGTGCCAGCAGCCACAGGACAGGAGCCTACCATGAGCAGTTCTTC
v_call: TRBV24-1; j_call: TRBJ1-2; clone_size: -; d_call: -; cdr3_aa: CASGSRGRGLDYGYTF; cdr3_nt: TGTGCCAGCGGCTCACGCGGGAGGGGCTTGGACTATGGCTACACCTTC
v_call: TRBV9; j_call: TRBJ1-1; clone_size: -; d_call: -; cdr3_aa: CASSADSASYTSPFF; cdr3_nt: TGTGCCAGCAGCGCCGACAGCGCCTCCTATACTTCACCTTTCTTT
v_call: TRBV25-1; j_call: TRBJ2-7; clone_size: -; d_call: -; cdr3_aa: CASLAFVTDEQYF; cdr3_nt: TGTGCCAGCTTGGCATTTGTGACAGACGAGCAGTACTTC
v_call: TRBV11-2; j_call: TRBJ2-3; clone_size: few; d_call: -; cdr3_aa: CASSDDRTDTQYF; cdr3_nt: TGTGCCAGCAGCGACGATCGCACAGATACGCAGTATTTT
v_call: TRBV5-6; j_call: TRBJ1-1; clone_size: few; d_call: -; cdr3_aa: CASSLERRGRTEAFF; cdr3_nt: TGTGCCAGCAGCTTGGAGAGGAGGGGGAGGACTGAAGCTTTCTTT
v_call: TRBV4-1; j_call: TRBJ1-5; clone_size: many; d_call: -; cdr3_aa: CASSQLGQINQPQHF; cdr3_nt: TGCGCCAGCAGCCAGCTCGGACAGATCAATCAGCCCCAGCATTTT
v_call: TRBV7-3; j_call: TRBJ1-1; clone_size: -; d_call: -; cdr3_aa: CASSRELTGVTQGFF; cdr3_nt: TGTGCCAGCTCAAGAGAGCTGACCGGCGTTACTCAAGGATTCTTT
v_call: TRBV25-1; j_call: TRBJ1-5; clone_size: -; d_call: -; cdr3_aa: CASTPEGNQPQHF; cdr3_nt: TGTGCCAGCACCCCGGAAGGAAATCAGCCCCAGCATTTT
v_call: TRBV2; j_call: TRBJ1-1; clone_size: -; d_call: -; cdr3_aa: CASGDGGTDTQRSEERF; cdr3_nt: TGTGCCAGCGGGGACGGGGGCACAGATACGCAGAGATCGGAAGAGCGCTTT
v_call: TRBV7-8; j_call: TRBJ2-6; clone_size: once; d_call: -; cdr3_aa: CASSLGGGRFGENVLTF; cdr3_nt: TGTGCCAGCAGCTTAGGCGGAGGCCGCTTCGGTGAAAATGTCCTGACTTTC
v_call: TRBV5-1; j_call: TRBJ1-1; clone_size: many; d_call: TRBD1; cdr3_aa: CASSAGGAGNTEAFF; cdr3_nt: TGCGCCAGCAGCGCAGGGGGCGCGGGGAACACTGAAGCTTTCTTT
v_call: TRBV29-1; j_call: TRBJ1-2; clone_size: few; d_call: -; cdr3_aa: CSVTGPLGYTF; cdr3_nt: TGCAGCGTCACAGGGCCCCTCGGCTACACCTTC
v_call: TRBV2; j_call: TRBJ1-5; clone_size: -; d_call: -; cdr3_aa: CASSLADSNEPQHF; cdr3_nt: TGTGCCAGCAGCTTAGCCGATAGCAACGAGCCCCAGCATTTT
v_call: TRBV9; j_call: TRBJ2-1; clone_size: -; d_call: -; cdr3_aa: CASSEGGGNTDKEQFF; cdr3_nt: TGTGCCAGCAGCGAGGGGGGCGGAAACACTGATAAGGAGCAGTTCTTC
v_call: TRBV9; j_call: TRBJ2-2; clone_size: once; d_call: -; cdr3_aa: CASGGSGNIQYFELFF; cdr3_nt: -
v_call: TRBV7-8; j_call: TRBJ1-1; clone_size: -; d_call: -; cdr3_aa: CASSVDLAGRTETFF; cdr3_nt: TGTGCCAGCAGCGTCGATTTAGCGGGGAGGACTGAAACTTTCTTT
v_call: TRBV7-9; j_call: TRBJ2-5; clone_size: -; d_call: -; cdr3_aa: CATSRGSEQETEYF; cdr3_nt: TGTGCCACCAGCCGCGGCAGCGAGCAAGAGACCGAGTACTTC
v_call: TRBV7-9; j_call: TRBJ2-3; clone_size: -; d_call: TRBD2; cdr3_aa: CASSSAGAPGTRFF; cdr3_nt: TGTGCCAGCAGCTCAGCGGGAGCTCCCGGTACGCGGTTCTTT
v_call: TRBV7-6; j_call: TRBJ2-1; clone_size: -; d_call: -; cdr3_aa: CASSLPHGAEGDQQFF; cdr3_nt: TGTGCCAGCAGCTTACCACACGGGGCAGAAGGGGATCAGCAGTTCTTC
v_call: TRBV7-9; j_call: TRBJ2-5; clone_size: -; d_call: -; cdr3_aa: CASSFDASRQSDQYF; cdr3_nt: TGTGCCAGCAGCTTTGACGCAAGCAGGCAAAGCGATCAGTACTTC
v_call: TRBV9; j_call: TRBJ1-2; clone_size: -; d_call: -; cdr3_aa: CASSLPYGGSNYGYTF; cdr3_nt: TGTGCCAGCAGCTTACCCTATGGAGGGTCAAACTATGGCTACACCTTC
v_call: TRBV7-2; j_call: TRBJ1-1; clone_size: -; d_call: -; cdr3_aa: CASSLSGTGGLLSLF; cdr3_nt: TGTGCCAGCAGCTTATCCGGCACGGGAGGGCTTCTCAGCCTCTTT
v_call: TRBV2; j_call: TRBJ2-1; clone_size: -; d_call: TRBD2; cdr3_aa: CASSKGLANNEQFF; cdr3_nt: TGTGCCAGCAGTAAAGGACTAGCGAACAATGAGCAGTTCTTC
v_call: TRBV19; j_call: TRBJ1-5; clone_size: -; d_call: -; cdr3_aa: CASSDNQPQHF; cdr3_nt: TGTGCCAGTAGCGACAATCAGCCCCAGCATTTT
v_call: TRBV2; j_call: TRBJ1-4; clone_size: -; d_call: TRBD1; cdr3_aa: CASRRQGAQSEKLFF; cdr3_nt: TGTGCCAGCAGGCGACAGGGGGCGCAGAGTGAAAAACTGTTTTTT
v_call: TRBV11-2; j_call: TRBJ2-1; clone_size: -; d_call: -; cdr3_aa: CASSLEVGGYYNEQFF; cdr3_nt: TGTGCCAGCAGCTTAGAAGTAGGGGGGTACTACAATGAGCAGTTCTTC
v_call: TRBV9; j_call: TRBJ2-5; clone_size: -; d_call: -; cdr3_aa: CATSVGSDTQTQDF; cdr3_nt: TGTGCCACCAGCGTAGGCTCAGATACGCAGACCCAGGACTTC
v_call: TRBV7-8; j_call: TRBJ1-1; clone_size: -; d_call: -; cdr3_aa: CASSLVRTENTEDFF; cdr3_nt: TGTGCCAGCAGCTTAGTTAGAACAGAGAACACTGAAGATTTCTTT
v_call: TRBV9; j_call: TRBJ1-6; clone_size: once; d_call: TRBD1; cdr3_aa: CASSAQGPSAPLHF; cdr3_nt: TGTGCCAGCAGCGCACAGGGGCCTAGTGCACCCCTCCACTTT
v_call: TRBV2; j_call: TRBJ2-6; clone_size: few; d_call: -; cdr3_aa: CASSVAGSYGANVLTF; cdr3_nt: TGTGCCAGCAGTGTTGCGGGGAGCTACGGGGCCAACGTCCTGACTTTC
v_call: TRBV7-3; j_call: TRBJ2-3; clone_size: -; d_call: -; cdr3_aa: CASSVGEDTQDF; cdr3_nt: TGTGCCAGCAGCGTAGGGGAAGATACGCAGGATTTT
v_call: TRBV11-3; j_call: TRBJ2-1; clone_size: -; d_call: -; cdr3_aa: CASSFYSSGATLGDSSYNEQFF; cdr3_nt: TGTGCCAGCAGCTTCTACAGCAGCGGTGCTACCCTCGGGGATAGCTCCTACAATGAGCAGTTCTTC
v_call: TRBV9; j_call: TRBJ2-3; clone_size: -; d_call: TRBD2; cdr3_aa: CASSVALAGDGYYF; cdr3_nt: TGTGCCAGCAGCGTAGCGCTAGCGGGCGATGGTTACTATTTT
v_call: TRBV7-9; j_call: TRBJ1-1; clone_size: few; d_call: -; cdr3_aa: CASSLGNQPQHVGFF; cdr3_nt: TGTGCCAGCAGCTTAGGCAATCAGCCCCAGCATGTTGGTTTCTTT
v_call: TRBV7-2; j_call: TRBJ1-6; clone_size: -; d_call: -; cdr3_aa: CASSFRDRQRQETHF; cdr3_nt: TGTGCCAGCAGCTTCCGGGACCGACAGCGCCAAGAGACCCACTTT
v_call: TRBV2; j_call: TRBJ2-1; clone_size: -; d_call: -; cdr3_aa: CASREGGGNGQDVQFF; cdr3_nt: TGTGCCAGCAGGGAGGGGGGCGGAAACGGTCAGGATGTGCAGTTCTTC
v_call: TRBV7-2; j_call: TRBJ2-1; clone_size: once; d_call: -; cdr3_aa: CASSSEWGVGTEAQFF; cdr3_nt: TGTGCCAGCAGCTCGGAATGGGGGGTAGGGACCGAAGCTCAGTTCTTC
v_call: TRBV2; j_call: TRBJ2-3; clone_size: -; d_call: -; cdr3_aa: CASRGGGAANPYF; cdr3_nt: TGTGCCAGCAGGGGGGGGGGGGCAGCGAACCCTTATTTT
v_call: TRBV7-2; j_call: TRBJ2-5; clone_size: -; d_call: -; cdr3_aa: CASSLGLKENTQAF; cdr3_nt: TGTGCCAGCAGCTTAGGTCTCAAGGAAAACACTCAAGCCTTC